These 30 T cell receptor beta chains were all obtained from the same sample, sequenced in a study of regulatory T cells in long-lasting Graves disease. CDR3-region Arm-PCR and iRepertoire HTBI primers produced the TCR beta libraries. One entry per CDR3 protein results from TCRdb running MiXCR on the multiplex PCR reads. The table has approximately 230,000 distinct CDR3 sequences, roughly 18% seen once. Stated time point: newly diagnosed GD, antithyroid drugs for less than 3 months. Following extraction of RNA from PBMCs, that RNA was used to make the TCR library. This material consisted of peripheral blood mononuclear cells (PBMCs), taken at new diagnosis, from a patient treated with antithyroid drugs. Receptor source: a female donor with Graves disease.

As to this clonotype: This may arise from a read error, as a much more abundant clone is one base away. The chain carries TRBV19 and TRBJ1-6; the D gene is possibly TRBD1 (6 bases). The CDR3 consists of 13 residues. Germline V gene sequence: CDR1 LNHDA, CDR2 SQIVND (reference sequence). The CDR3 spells CAGSRRGDSPLHF. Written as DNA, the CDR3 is TGTGCCGGTAGTCGCAGGGGTGATTCACCCCTCCACTTT.

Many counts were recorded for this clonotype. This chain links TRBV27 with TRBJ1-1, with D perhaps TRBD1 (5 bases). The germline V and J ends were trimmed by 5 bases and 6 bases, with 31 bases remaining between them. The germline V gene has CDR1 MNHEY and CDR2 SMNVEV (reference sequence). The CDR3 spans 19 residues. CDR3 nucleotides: TGTGCCAGCAGTCCTTACCACGGGACCGTTGACATCACTCAGCCTGAAGCTTTCTTT. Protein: CASSPYHGTVDITQPEAFF.

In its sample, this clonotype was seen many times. This chain's CDR3 is CSARGLAGHGYTF. The CDR3, as DNA: TGCAGTGCTAGGGGATTGGCGGGACATGGCTACACCTTC. V is TRBV20-1 and J is TRBJ1-2, with D perhaps matching TRBD1 (5 bases). V shed 3 bases and J shed 6 bases, with 14 bases lying between them. Per the germline V gene, CDR1 is DFQATT and CDR2 is SNEGSKA (reference sequence). The CDR3 spans 13 residues.

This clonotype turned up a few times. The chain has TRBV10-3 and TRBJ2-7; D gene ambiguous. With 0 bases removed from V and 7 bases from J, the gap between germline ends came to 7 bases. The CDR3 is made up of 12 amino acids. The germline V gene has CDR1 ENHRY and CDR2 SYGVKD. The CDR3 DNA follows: TGTGCCATCAGTGAGTCTATAGGGGAGCAGTACTTC. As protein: CAISESIGEQYF.

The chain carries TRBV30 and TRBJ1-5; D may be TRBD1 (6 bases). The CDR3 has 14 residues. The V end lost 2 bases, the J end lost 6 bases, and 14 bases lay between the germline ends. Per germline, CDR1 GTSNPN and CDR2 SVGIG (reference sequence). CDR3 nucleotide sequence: TGTGCCTGGAGTCGAGGGGGTAGAAGTCAGCCCCAGCATTTT. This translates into CAWSRGGRSQPQHF. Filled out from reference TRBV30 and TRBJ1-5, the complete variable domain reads SQTIHQWPATLVQPVGSPLSLECTVEGTSNPNLYWYRQAAGRGLQLLFYSVGIGQISSEVPQNLSASRPQDRQFILSSKKLLLSDSGFYLCAWSRGGRSQPQHFGDGTRLSIL.

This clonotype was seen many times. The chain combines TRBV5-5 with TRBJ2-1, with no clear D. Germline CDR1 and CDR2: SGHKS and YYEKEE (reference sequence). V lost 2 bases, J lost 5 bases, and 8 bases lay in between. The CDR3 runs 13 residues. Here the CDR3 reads CASSFDRNNEQFF. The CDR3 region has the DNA TGTGCCAGCAGCTTCGACCGAAACAATGAGCAGTTCTTC.

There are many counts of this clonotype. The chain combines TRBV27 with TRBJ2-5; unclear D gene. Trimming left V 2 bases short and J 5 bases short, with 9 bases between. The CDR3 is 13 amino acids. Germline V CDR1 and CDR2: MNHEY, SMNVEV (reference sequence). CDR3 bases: TGTGCCAGCAGTTTACAGCCTTTTGAGACCCAGTACTTC. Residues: CASSLQPFETQYF.

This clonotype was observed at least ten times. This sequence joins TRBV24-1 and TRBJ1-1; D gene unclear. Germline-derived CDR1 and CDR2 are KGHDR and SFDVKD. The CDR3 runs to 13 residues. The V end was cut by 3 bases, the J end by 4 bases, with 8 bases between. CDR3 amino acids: CATSDRWGTEAFF. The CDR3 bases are TGTGCCACCAGTGATAGGTGGGGCACTGAAGCTTTCTTT.

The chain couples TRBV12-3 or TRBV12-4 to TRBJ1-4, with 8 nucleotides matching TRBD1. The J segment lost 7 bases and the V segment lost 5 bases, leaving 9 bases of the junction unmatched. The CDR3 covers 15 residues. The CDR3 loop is CASSPPGGAGEKLFF. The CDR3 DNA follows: TGTGCCAGCAGTCCCCCAGGGGGCGCGGGTGAAAAACTGTTTTTT.

The CDR3 DNA is TGTGCCAGCAGCCAAGATGTCGCCCCGACAGGGCGGGGGACTAGCGGGAGGGCCGGGTACGAGCAGTACTTC. This codes for CASSQDVAPTGRGTSGRAGYEQYF. The chain recombines TRBV14 with TRBJ2-7, with 16 bases that match TRBD2. V dropped 0 bases and J dropped 4; count of bases not matched to a gene: 24. Germline V lookup: CDR1 SGHDN, CDR2 FVKESK. The CDR3 runs to 24 residues.

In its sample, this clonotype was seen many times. CDR3 protein: CASSPTGAASTDTQYF. DNA for the CDR3: TGTGCCAGCAGCCCCACGGGCGCCGCTAGCACAGATACGCAGTATTTT. The rearrangement uses TRBV12-3 or TRBV12-4 and TRBJ2-3; D not resolved. The CDR3 is 16 amino acids. Trimming removed 6 bases at V and 0 bases at J, with 16 bases between.

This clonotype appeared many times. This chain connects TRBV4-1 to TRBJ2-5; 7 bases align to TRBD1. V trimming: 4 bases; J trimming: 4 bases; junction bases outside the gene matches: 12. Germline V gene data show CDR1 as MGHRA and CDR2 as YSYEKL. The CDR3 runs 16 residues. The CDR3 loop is CASSLRVSGTAETQYF. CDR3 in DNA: TGCGCCAGCAGCCTTCGGGTATCCGGGACAGCAGAGACCCAGTACTTC.

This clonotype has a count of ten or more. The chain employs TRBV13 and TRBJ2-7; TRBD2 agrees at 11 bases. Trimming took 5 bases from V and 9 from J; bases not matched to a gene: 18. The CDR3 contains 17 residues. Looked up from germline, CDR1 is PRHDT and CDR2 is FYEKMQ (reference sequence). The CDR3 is CASSPPWVLAGAYRQYF. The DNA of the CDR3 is TGTGCCAGCAGCCCACCCTGGGTACTAGCGGGAGCATATAGGCAGTACTTC.

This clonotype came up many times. This CDR3 is CASSFGAGATGELFF. For the CDR3, the DNA is TGCGCCAGCAGCTTTGGGGCGGGCGCCACCGGGGAGCTGTTTTTT. The chain carries TRBV5-1 and TRBJ2-2; perhaps D is TRBD1 or TRBD2 (5 bases each). V was clipped by 2 bases and J by 4 bases, with 12 bases between them. The germline CDR1 and CDR2 sequences are SGHRS and YFSETQ. The CDR3 is 15 amino acids.

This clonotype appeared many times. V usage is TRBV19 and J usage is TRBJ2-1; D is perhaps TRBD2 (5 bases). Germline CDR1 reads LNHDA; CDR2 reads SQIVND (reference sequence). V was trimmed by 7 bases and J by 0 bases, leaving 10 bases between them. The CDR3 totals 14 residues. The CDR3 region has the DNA TGTGCCAGTAAGGAGGCTAACTCCTACAATGAGCAGTTCTTC. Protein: CASKEANSYNEQFF.

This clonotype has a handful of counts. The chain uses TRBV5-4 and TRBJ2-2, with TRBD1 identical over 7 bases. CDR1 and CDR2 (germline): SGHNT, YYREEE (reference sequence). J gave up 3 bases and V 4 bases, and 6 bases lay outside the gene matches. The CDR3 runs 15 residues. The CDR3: CASSTGQAHTGELFF. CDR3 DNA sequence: TGTGCCAGCAGCACCGGACAGGCGCACACCGGGGAGCTGTTTTTT. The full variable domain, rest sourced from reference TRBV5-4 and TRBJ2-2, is ETGVTQSPTHLIKTRGQQVTLRCSSQSGHNTVSWYQQALGQGPQFIFQYYREEENGRGNFPPRFSGLQFPNYSSELNVNALELDDSALYLCASSTGQAHTGELFFGEGSRLTVL.

The CDR3 DNA reads as TGTGCCAGCAGCTTAATTTGGGTAGGACTAGCGGGAACAGATACGCAGTATTTT. This sequence encodes CASSLIWVGLAGTDTQYF. The chain couples TRBV7-2 to TRBJ2-3, with 12 bases aligning to TRBD2. CDR1 is SGHTA and CDR2 is FQGNSA in the germline V gene. V dropped 2 bases and J dropped 3; count of bases not matched to a gene: 9. The CDR3 runs 18 residues.

The CDR3 is CSVEPYNYGYTF. The CDR3 region has the DNA TGCAGCGTCGAACCTTACAACTATGGCTACACCTTC. This sequence joins TRBV29-1 and TRBJ1-2; D is uncertain. The V end was cut by 6 bases, the J end by 2 bases, with 10 bases between. Germline values: CDR1 SQVTM, CDR2 ANQGSEA. The CDR3 is 12 residues long.

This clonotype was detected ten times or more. The CDR3 loop reads CASSFRGLAEDTQYF. Written as DNA, the CDR3 is TGTGCCAGCAGTTTTAGGGGACTAGCGGAAGATACGCAGTATTTT. This chain links TRBV28 with TRBJ2-3, with TRBD2 matching over 11 bases. Germline V lookup: CDR1 MDHEN, CDR2 SYDVKM. The length of the CDR3 is 15 residues. V trimming: 3 bases; J trimming: 5 bases; junction bases outside the gene matches: 4.

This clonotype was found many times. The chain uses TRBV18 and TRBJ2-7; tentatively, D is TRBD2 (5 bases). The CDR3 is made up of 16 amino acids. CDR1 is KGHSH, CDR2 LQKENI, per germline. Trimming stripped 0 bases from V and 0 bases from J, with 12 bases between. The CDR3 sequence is CASSPPVAGGSYEQYF. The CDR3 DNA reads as TGTGCCAGCTCACCACCAGTGGCGGGCGGCTCCTACGAGCAGTACTTC.

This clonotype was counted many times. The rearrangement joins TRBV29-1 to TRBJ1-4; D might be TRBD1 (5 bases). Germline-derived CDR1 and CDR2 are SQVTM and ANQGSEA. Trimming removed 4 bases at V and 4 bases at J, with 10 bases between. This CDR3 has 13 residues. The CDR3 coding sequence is TGCAGCGTTGCACGGGGGTTTAATGAAAAACTGTTTTTT. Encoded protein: CSVARGFNEKLFF.

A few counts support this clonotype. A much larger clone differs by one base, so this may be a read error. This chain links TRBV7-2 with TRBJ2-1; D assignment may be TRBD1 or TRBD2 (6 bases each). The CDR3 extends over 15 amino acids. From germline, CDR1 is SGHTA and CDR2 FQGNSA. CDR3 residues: CASNLGGGSYNEQFF. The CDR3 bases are TGTGCCAGCAACTTAGGAGGGGGCTCCTACAATGAGCAGTTCTTC.

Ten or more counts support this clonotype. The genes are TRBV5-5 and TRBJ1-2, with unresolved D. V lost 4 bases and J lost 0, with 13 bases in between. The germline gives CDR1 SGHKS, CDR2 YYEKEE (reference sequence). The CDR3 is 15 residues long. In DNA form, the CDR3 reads TGTGCCAGCAGCCACCCTGACGGAGCTAACTATGGCTACACCTTC. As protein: CASSHPDGANYGYTF.

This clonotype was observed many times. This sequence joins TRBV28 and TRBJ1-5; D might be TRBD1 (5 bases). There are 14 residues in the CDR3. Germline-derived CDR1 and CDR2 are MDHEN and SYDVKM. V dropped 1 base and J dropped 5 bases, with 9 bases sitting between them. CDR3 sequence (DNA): TGTGCCAGCAGTTTATACTGGGGGTATCAGCCCCAGCATTTT. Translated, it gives CASSLYWGYQPQHF.

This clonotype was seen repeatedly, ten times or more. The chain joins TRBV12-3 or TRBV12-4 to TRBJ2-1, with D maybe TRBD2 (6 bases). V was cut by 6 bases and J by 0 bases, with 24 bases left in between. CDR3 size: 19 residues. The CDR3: CASSSWGGQVRSSYNEQFF. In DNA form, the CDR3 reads TGTGCCAGCAGCTCCTGGGGAGGCCAAGTACGAAGCTCCTACAATGAGCAGTTCTTC.

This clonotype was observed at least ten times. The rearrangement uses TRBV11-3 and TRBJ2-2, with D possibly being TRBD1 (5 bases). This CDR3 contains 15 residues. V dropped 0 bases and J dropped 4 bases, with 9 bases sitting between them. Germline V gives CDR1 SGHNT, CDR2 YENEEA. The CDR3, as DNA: TGTGCCAGCAGCTTAGAGGCAAGGGGCACCGGGGAGCTGTTTTTT. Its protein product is CASSLEARGTGELFF.

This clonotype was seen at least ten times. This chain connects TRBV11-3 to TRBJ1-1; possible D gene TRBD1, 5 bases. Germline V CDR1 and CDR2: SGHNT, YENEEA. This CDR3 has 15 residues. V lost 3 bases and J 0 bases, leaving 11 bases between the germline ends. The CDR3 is CASSFLRGLNTEAFF. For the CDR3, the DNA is TGTGCCAGCAGCTTTCTTCGGGGACTGAACACTGAAGCTTTCTTT.

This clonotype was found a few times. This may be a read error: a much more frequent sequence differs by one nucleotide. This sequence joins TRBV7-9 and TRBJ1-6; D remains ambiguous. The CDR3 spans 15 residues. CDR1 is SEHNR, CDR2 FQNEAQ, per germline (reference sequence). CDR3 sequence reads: CASSLDTTYNSPLRF. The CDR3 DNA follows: TGTGCCAGCAGCTTAGACACGACCTATAATTCACCCCTCCGCTTT.

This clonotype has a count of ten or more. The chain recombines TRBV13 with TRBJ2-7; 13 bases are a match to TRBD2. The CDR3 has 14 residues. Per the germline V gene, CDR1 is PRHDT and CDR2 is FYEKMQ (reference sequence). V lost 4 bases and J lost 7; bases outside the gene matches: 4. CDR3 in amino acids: CASSSRLAGGEQYF. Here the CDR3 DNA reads TGTGCCAGCAGCTCCAGACTAGCGGGAGGTGAGCAGTACTTC.

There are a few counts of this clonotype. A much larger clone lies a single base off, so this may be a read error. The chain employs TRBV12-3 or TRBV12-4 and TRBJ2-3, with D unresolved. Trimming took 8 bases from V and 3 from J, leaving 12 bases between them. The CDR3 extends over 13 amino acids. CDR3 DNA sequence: TGTGCCAGCGGACCAGGCGCGACAGATACGCAGTATTTT. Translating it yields CASGPGATDTQYF.